Below are 9 T cell receptor beta chains sequenced from a single sample in a study of cytomegalovirus exposure and HLA in healthy donors. PCR was performed using 60 Vbeta and 13 Jbeta primers. Using immunoSEQ multiplex PCR, the repertoire was profiled, and TCRdb retains in-frame clones only, with some absent. In the table there are approximately 100,000 clones, 74% of which are singletons. The specimen sequenced was PBMCs. These receptor sequences come from a human donor in good health.

Concerning this clone: Its ends do not fully match the called genes, so a read error is possible. The same CDR3 can be traced to other DNA sequences in this sample. The chain has TRBV4-2 and TRBJ1-2, with D tentatively TRBD1 (5 bases). Germline V CDR1 and CDR2: LGHNA, YNFKEQ. The CDR3 consists of 14 residues. Written as DNA, the CDR3 is TGTGCCAGCAGCCAAGTCTTCGGGGGAGATGGTTACACCTTC. This sequence encodes CASSQVFGGDGYTF.

The CDR3 spells CASSPPSQETQYF. The CDR3 DNA follows: TGTGCCAGCAGTCCGCCTAGTCAGGAGACCCAGTACTTC. The chain carries TRBV5-4 and TRBJ2-5; D uncertain. In germline, CDR1 is SGHNT, CDR2 YYREEE (reference sequence). Trimming pared 5 bases from V and 5 bases from J, leaving 13 bases between. The CDR3 totals 13 residues.

The chain links TRBV6-6 to TRBJ2-1; 8 bases line up with TRBD1. There are 13 residues in the CDR3. The J segment lost 13 bases and the V segment lost 1 base, leaving 6 bases of the junction unmatched. CDR1 is MNHNY and CDR2 is SVGAGI in the germline V gene (reference sequence). CDR3 region: CASSYLTGTGQFF. CDR3 bases: TGTGCCAGCAGTTACTTAACCGGGACAGGTCAGTTCTTC.

The table lists this clone with a few counts. The DNA for the CDR3 is TGTGCCAGCAGCGAGCGCGCCCTCGCAGATACGCAGTATTTT. It yields the protein CASSERALADTQYF. The rearrangement uses TRBV9 and TRBJ2-3; D is unclear. The germline CDR1 and CDR2 sequences are SGDLS and YYNGEE. The CDR3 totals 14 residues. Trimming shortened V by 3 bases and J by 4 bases, and 12 bases separated the two germline ends.

The chain recombines TRBV4-2 with TRBJ1-2; D may be TRBD1 (5 bases). The CDR3 loop spans 15 amino acids. V dropped 2 bases and J dropped 2 bases, with 12 bases sitting between them. From germline, CDR1 is LGHNA and CDR2 YNFKEQ. The CDR3 sequence is CASSQLQGINYGYTF. CDR3 bases: TGTGCCAGCAGCCAACTTCAGGGTATCAACTATGGCTACACCTTC.

The rearrangement links TRBV9 to TRBJ2-3; 8 bases fit TRBD1. Germline V gene data show CDR1 as SGDLS and CDR2 as YYNGEE. The CDR3 has 18 residues. V trimming: 0 bases; J trimming: 1 base; junction bases outside the gene matches: 10. This CDR3 is CASSVGDRLPLGTDTQYF. CDR3 nucleotide sequence: TGTGCCAGCAGCGTAGGGGACAGGCTCCCTCTCGGCACAGATACGCAGTATTTT.

The chain recombines TRBV28 with TRBJ1-5; unclear D gene. V was shortened by 4 bases and J by 7 bases, with 8 bases between the two germline ends. This CDR3 comprises 12 residues. CDR1 MDHEN and CDR2 SYDVKM come from the germline V gene. CDR3 nucleotides: TGTGCCAGCAGTTCAGGTAGGCAGCCCCAGCATTTT. This gives the protein CASSSGRQPQHF.

The rearrangement joins TRBV5-4 to TRBJ1-2; D gene unclear. CDR1 is SGHNT and CDR2 is YYREEE in the germline V gene (reference sequence). The V gene lost 3 bases and the J gene lost 7 bases, with 13 bases spanning the gap. The CDR3 length is 13 residues. The CDR3 loop is CASSSGIETGYTF. The CDR3 nucleotides are TGTGCCAGCAGCTCCGGGATCGAGACTGGCTACACCTTC. The entire variable domain, with the rest obtained from reference TRBV5-4 and TRBJ1-2, is as follows: ETGVTQSPTHLIKTRGQQVTLRCSSQSGHNTVSWYQQALGQGPQFIFQYYREEENGRGNFPPRFSGLQFPNYSSELNVNALELDDSALYLCASSSGIETGYTFGSGTRLTVV.

The chain carries TRBV15 and TRBJ1-4; 9 nucleotides align to TRBD1. V shed 3 bases and J 10 bases; nucleotides not matched to a gene: 12. CDR3 size: 16 residues. The germline V gene encodes CDR1 LNHNV and CDR2 YYDKDF (reference sequence). The CDR3, as DNA: TGTGCCACCAGCAGCGACCCGGGACAGGGCCAGGGAAAACTGTTTTTT. Amino acids: CATSSDPGQGQGKLFF.